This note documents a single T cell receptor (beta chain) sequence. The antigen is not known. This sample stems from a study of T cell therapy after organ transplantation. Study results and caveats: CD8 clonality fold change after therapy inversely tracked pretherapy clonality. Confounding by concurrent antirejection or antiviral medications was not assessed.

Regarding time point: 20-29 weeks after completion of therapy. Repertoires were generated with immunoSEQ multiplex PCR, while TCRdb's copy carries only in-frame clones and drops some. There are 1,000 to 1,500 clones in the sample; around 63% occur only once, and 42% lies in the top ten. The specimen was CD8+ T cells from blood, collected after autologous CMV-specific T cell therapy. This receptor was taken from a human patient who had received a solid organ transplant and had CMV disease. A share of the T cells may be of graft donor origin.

CDR3 DNA: TGTGCCAGCAGCAATCACGATTTACGGGGCCTGGGGACTGAAGCTTTCTTT. This translates into CASSNHDLRGLGTEAFF. The chain has TRBV5-4 and TRBJ1-1, with D perhaps TRBD1 (5 bases). The CDR3 loop spans 17 amino acids. CDR1 SGHNT and CDR2 YYREEE come from the germline V gene (reference sequence). Trimming pared 4 bases from V and 5 bases from J, leaving 24 bases between.